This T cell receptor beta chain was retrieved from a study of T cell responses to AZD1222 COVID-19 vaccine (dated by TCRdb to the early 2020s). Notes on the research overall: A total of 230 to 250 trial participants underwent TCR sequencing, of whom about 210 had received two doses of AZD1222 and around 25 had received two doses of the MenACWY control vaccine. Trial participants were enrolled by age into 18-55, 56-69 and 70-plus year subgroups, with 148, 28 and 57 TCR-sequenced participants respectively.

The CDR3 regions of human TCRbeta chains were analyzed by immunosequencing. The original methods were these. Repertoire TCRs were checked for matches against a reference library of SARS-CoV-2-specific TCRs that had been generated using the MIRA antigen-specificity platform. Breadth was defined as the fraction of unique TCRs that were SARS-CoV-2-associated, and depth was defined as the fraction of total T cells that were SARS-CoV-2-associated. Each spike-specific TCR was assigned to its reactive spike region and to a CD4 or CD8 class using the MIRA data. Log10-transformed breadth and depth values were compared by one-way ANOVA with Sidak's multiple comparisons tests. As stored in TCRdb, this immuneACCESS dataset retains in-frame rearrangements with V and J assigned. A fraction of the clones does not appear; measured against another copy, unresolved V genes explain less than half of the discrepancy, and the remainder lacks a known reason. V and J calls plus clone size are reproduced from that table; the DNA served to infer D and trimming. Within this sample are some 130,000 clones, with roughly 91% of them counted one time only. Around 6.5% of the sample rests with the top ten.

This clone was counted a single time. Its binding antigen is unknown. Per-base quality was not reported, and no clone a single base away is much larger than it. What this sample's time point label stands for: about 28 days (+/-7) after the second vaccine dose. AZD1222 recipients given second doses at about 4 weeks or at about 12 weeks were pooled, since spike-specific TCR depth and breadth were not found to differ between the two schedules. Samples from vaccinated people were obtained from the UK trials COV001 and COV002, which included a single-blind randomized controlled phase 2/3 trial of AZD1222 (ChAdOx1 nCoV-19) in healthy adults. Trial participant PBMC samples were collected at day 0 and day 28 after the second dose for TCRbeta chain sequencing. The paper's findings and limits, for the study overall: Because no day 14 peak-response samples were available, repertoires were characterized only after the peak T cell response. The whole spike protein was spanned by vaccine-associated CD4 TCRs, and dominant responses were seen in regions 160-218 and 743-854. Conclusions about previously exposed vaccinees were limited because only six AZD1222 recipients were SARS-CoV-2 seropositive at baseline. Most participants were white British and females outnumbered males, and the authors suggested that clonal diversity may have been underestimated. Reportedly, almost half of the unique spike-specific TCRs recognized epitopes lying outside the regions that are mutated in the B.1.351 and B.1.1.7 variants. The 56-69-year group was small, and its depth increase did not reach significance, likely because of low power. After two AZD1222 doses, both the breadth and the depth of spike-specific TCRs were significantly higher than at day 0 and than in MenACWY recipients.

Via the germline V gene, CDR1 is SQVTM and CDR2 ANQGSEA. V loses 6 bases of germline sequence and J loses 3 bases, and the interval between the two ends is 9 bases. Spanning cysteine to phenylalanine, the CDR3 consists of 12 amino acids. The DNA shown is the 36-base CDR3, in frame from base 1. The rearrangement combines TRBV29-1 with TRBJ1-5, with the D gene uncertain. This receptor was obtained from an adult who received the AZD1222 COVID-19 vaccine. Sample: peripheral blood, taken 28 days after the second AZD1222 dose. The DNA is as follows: TGCAGCGTCAAAGATTTCAATCAGCCCCAGCATTTT. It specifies CSVKDFNQPQHF. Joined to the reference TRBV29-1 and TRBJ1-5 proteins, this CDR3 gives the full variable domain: SAVISQKPSRDICQRGTSLTIQCQVDSQVTMMFWYRQQPGQSLTLIATANQGSEATYESGFVIDKFPISRPNLTFSTLTVSNMSPEDSSIYLCSVKDFNQPQHFGDGTRLSIL.